This T cell receptor (beta chain) was captured in a study of cytomegalovirus exposure and HLA in healthy donors. The CDR3 length is 14 residues. Trimming at V came to 6 bases and at J to 11 bases, leaving 9 bases not matched to a gene. Germline V CDR1 and CDR2: MNHEY, SVGAGI. The PCR used 60 Vbeta and 13 Jbeta primers. Generated by immunoSEQ multiplex PCR, the TCRdb table keeps only in-frame clones and is missing some. The sample lists about 180,000 clones, over 65% occurring once. The sequence derives from a man between 18 and 35 years old in good health and CMV-seronegative. Sequenced material: PBMCs. The V gene is TRBV6-5, the J gene TRBJ1-6, with TRBD1 matching over 8 bases. The CDR3: CASRGAAGGAPLHF. DNA for the CDR3: TGTGCCAGCAGAGGGGCGGCAGGGGGCGCACCCCTCCACTTT.